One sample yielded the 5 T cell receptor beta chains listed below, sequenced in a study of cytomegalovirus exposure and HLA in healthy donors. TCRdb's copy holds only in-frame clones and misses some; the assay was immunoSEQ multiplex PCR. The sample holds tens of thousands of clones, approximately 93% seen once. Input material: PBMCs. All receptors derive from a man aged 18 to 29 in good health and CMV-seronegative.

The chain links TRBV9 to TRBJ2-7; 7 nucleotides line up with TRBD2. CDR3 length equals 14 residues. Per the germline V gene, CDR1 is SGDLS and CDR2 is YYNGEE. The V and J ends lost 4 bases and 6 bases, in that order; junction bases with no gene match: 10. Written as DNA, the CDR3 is TGTGCCAGCAGCCCGCGGGGCGGGAGCCCCGAGCAGTACTTC. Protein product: CASSPRGGSPEQYF.

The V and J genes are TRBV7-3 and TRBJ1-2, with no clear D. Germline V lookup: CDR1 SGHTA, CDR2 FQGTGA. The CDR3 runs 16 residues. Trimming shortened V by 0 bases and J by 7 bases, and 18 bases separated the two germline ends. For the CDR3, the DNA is TGTGCCAGCAGCTTAACTCCGGTTGCGGGAGCCGGTGGCTACACCTTC. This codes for CASSLTPVAGAGGYTF.

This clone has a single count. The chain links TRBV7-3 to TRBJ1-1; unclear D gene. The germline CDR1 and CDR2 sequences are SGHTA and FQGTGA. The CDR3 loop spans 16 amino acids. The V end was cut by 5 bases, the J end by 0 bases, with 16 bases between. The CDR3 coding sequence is TGTGCCAGCAGCCCCCACGGAGGCAGCTTGAACACTGAAGCTTTCTTT. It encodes CASSPHGGSLNTEAFF.

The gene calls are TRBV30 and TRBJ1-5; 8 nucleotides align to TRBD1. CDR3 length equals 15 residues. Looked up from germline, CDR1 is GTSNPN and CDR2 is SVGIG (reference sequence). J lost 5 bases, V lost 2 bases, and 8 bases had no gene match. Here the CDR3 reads CAWSSAGQEHQPQHF. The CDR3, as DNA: TGTGCCTGGAGTTCGGCGGGACAGGAACATCAGCCCCAGCATTTT.

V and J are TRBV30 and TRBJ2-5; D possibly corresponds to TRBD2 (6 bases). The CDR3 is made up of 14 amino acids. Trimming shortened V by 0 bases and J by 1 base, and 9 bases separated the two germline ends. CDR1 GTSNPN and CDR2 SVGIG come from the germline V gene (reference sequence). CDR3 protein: CAWSVGGIQETQYF. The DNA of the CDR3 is TGTGCCTGGAGTGTTGGCGGGATCCAAGAGACCCAGTACTTC.